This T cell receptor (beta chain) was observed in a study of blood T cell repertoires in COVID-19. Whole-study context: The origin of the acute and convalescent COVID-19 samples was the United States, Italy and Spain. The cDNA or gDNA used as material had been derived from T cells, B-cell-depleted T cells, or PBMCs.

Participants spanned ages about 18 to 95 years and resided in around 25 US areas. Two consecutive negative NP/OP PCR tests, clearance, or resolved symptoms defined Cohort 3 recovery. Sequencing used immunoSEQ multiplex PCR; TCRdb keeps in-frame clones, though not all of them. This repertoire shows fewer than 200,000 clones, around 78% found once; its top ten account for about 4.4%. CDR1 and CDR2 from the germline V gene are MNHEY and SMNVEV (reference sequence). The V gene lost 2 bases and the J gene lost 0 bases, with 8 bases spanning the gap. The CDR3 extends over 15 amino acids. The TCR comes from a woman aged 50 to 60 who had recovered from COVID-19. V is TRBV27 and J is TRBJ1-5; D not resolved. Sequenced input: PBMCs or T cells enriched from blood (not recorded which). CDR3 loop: CASSLRVNSNQPQHF. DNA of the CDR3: TGTGCCAGCAGTTTACGGGTTAATAGCAATCAGCCCCAGCATTTT.